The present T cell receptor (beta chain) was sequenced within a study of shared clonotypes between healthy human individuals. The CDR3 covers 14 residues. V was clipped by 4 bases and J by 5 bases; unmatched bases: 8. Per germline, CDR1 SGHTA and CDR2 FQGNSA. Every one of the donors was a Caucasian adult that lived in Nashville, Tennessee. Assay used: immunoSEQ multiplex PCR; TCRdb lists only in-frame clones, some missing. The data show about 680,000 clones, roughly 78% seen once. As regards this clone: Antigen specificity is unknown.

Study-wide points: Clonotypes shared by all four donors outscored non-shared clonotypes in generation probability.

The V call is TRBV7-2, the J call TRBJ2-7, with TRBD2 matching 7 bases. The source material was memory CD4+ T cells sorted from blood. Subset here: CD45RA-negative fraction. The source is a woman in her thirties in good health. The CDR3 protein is CASSSSGTTHEQYF. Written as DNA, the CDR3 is TGTGCCAGCAGCTCTTCCGGGACTACCCACGAGCAGTACTTC.